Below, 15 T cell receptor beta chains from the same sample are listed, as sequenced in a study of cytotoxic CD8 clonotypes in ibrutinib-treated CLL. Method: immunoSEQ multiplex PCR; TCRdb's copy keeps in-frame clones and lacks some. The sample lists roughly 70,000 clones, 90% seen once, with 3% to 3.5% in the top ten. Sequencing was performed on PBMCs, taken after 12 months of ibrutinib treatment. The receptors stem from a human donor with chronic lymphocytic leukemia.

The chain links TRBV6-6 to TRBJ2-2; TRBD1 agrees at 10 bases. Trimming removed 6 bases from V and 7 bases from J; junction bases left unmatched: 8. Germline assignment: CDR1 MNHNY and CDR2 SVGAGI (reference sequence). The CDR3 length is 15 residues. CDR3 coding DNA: TGTGCCAGCAGCCCCCGGGACAGGGGAGGCGGGGAGCTGTTTTTT. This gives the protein CASSPRDRGGGELFF.

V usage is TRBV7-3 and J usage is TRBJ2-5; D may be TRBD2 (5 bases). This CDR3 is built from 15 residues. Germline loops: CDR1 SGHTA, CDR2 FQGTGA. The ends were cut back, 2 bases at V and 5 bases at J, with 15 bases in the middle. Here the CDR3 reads CASSLGLAYPETQYF. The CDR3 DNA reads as TGTGCCAGCAGCTTAGGCCTAGCTTACCCGGAGACCCAGTACTTC.

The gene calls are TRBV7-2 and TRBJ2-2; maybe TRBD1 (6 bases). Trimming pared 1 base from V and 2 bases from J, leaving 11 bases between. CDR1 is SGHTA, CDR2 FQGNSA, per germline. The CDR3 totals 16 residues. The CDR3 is CASSLVSGTNTGELFF. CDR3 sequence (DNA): TGTGCCAGCAGCTTAGTTTCCGGGACAAACACCGGGGAGCTGTTTTTT.

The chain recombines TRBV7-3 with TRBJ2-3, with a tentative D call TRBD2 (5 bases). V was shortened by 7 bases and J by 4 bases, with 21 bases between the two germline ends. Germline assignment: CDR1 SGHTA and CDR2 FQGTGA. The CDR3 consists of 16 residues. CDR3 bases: TGTGCCAGCACCAAACATTCCGGGCTAGCCCCAGATACGCAGTATTTT. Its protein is CASTKHSGLAPDTQYF.

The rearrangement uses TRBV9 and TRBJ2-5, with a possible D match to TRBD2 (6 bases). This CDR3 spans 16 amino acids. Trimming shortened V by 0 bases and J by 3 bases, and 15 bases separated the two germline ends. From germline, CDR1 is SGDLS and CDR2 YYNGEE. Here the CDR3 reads CASSVAPVPGEETQYF. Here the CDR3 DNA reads TGTGCCAGCAGCGTAGCCCCTGTTCCGGGAGAAGAGACCCAGTACTTC.

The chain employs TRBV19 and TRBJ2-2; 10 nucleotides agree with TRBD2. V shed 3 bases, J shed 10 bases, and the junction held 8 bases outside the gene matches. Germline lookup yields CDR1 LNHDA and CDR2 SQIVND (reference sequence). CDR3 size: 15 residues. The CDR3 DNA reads TGTGCCAGTAGTATTACGGGACTAGCGTTCGAGGAGCTGTTTTTT. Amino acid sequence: CASSITGLAFEELFF.

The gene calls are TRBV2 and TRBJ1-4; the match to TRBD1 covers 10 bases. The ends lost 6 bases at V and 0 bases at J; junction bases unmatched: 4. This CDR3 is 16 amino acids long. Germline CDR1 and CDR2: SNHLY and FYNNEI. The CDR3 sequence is CASRGGQGATNEKLFF. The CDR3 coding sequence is TGTGCCAGCAGGGGAGGACAGGGGGCAACTAATGAAAAACTGTTTTTT.

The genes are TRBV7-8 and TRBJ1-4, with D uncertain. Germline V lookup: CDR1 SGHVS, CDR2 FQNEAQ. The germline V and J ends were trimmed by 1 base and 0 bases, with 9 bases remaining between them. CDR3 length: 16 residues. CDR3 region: CASSLVDRSTNEKLFF. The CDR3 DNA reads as TGTGCCAGCAGCTTAGTTGACCGGTCAACTAATGAAAAACTGTTTTTT.

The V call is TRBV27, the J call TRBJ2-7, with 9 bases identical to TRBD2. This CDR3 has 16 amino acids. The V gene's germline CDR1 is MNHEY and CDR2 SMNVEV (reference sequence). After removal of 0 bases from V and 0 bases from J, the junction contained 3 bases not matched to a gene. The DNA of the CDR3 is TGTGCCAGCAGTTTATCAGCTAGCGGGATCTCCTACGAGCAGTACTTC. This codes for CASSLSASGISYEQYF.

DNA for the CDR3: TGTGCCAGCAGCCGCCTCGGGACGGGAGCGGAGTTCACCGGGGAGCTGTTTTTT. It yields the protein CASSRLGTGAEFTGELFF. The genes are TRBV5-6 and TRBJ2-2, with D possibly matching TRBD2 (6 bases). The CDR3 consists of 18 residues. Trimming pared 4 bases from V and 4 bases from J, leaving 23 bases between. Per the germline V gene, CDR1 is SGHDT and CDR2 is YYEEEE.

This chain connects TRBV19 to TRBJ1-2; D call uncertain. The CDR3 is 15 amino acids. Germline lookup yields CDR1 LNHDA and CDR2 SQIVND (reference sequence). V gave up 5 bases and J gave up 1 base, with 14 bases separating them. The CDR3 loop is CASSLIGVLNYGYTF. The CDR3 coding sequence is TGTGCCAGTAGTCTAATCGGGGTTCTTAACTATGGCTACACCTTC.

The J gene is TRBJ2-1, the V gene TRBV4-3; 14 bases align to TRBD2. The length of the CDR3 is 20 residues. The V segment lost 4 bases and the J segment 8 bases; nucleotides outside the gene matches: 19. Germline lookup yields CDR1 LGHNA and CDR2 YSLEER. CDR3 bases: TGCGCCAGCAGCCTGTGGGGACTAGCGGGAGTAGTAGAATACCCACATGAGCAGTTCTTC. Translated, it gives CASSLWGLAGVVEYPHEQFF.

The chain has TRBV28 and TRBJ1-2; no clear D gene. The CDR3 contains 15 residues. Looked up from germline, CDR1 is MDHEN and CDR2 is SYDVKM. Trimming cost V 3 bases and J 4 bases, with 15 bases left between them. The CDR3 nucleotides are TGTGCCAGCAGTTTCCCGCCATTGTTCGGCTATGGCTACACCTTC. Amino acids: CASSFPPLFGYGYTF.

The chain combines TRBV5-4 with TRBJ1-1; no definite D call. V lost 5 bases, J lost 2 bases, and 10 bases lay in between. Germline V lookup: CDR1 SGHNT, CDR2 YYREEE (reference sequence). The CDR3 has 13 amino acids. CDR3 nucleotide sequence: TGTGCCAGCAGGGGAAACATAAACACTGAAGCTTTCTTT. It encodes CASRGNINTEAFF.

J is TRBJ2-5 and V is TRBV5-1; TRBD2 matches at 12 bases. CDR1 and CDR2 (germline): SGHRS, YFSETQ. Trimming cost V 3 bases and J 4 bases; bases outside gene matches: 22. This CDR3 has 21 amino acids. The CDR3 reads CASSSGANLLGLAGGPETQYF. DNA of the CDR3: TGCGCCAGCAGCTCCGGAGCCAACCTCCTCGGGCTAGCGGGAGGGCCAGAGACCCAGTACTTC.